This is a list of T cell receptor beta chains from one sample in a study of CD4 T cells in relation to SARS-CoV-2 and coronaviruses. These receptors are not linked to any known antigen. TCRdb's copy holds only in-frame clones and misses some; the assay was immunoSEQ multiplex PCR. Of some 14,000 clones in the sample, roughly three quarters were seen once. Sequenced input: CD4+ T cells from PBMCs, cultured in vitro. These receptors were collected from a human donor in good health. CDR3s include the opening cysteine and the closing phenylalanine or tryptophan. Fields, in order: V gene, J gene, clone size, D gene, CDR3 length, CDR3 protein, CDR3 DNA. A D gene is named only where the DNA matches it firmly. Size is omitted from some rows. Given values are once, few, many or a class for expanded clones.

TRBV5-1	TRBJ2-2	NA	TRBD1	16	CASSNGAGGESGELFF	TGCGCCAGCAGCAACGGGGCAGGGGGCGAATCCGGGGAGCTGTTTTTT
TRBV19	TRBJ1-5	NA	NA	16	CASSIDSRQINQPQHF	TGTGCCAGTAGTATAGATAGTAGGCAGATCAATCAGCCCCAGCATTTT
TRBV10-1	TRBJ2-3	NA	NA	14	CATTSQIGTDTQYF	TGCGCCACCACTAGCCAGATTGGCACAGATACGCAGTATTTT
TRBV11-3	TRBJ1-1	NA	NA	15	CASSPGGGLNTEAFF	TGTGCCAGCAGCCCGGGAGGGGGACTGAACACTGAAGCTTTCTTT
TRBV18	TRBJ1-1	NA	TRBD1	16	CASSPPNTGQGPEAFF	TGTGCCAGCTCACCGCCGAATACCGGACAGGGTCCTGAAGCTTTCTTT
TRBV28	TRBJ1-1	once	TRBD1	15	CASSETGGMNTEAFF	TGTGCCAGCAGTGAGACAGGGGGCATGAACACTGAAGCTTTCTTT
TRBV6-5	TRBJ1-5	NA	NA	14	CASRDISRVSAQHF	TGTGCCAGCAGGGATATAAGCAGGGTCTCGGCCCAGCATTTT
TRBV9	TRBJ2-2	NA	NA	16	CASSVAYGMSTGELFF	TGTGCCAGCAGCGTAGCTTACGGTATGAGCACCGGGGAGCTGTTTTTT
TRBV3-1/TRBV3-2	TRBJ1-1	few	TRBD1	15	CASSQIGTVGTEAFF	TGTGCCAGCAGCCAAATCGGGACAGTCGGCACTGAAGCTTTCTTT
TRBV28	TRBJ2-1	NA	TRBD2	17	CASSERPGLAPYNEQFF	TGTGCCAGCAGTGAGAGACCGGGACTAGCGCCATACAATGAGCAGTTCTTC
TRBV5-1	TRBJ2-7	NA	TRBD1	23	CASSFNPGQVARSATSLTYEQYF	TGCGCCAGCAGCTTCAATCCGGGACAGGTCGCCCGAAGTGCCACGTCGTTAACCTACGAGCAGTACTTC
TRBV15	TRBJ1-5	NA	NA	13	CATSLASNQPQHF	TGTGCCACCAGTCTCGCTAGCAATCAGCCCCAGCATTTT
TRBV7-8	TRBJ2-3	once	NA	13	CASSLGEEGTQYF	TGTGCCAGCAGCTTAGGGGAGGAGGGTACGCAGTATTTT
TRBV6-1	TRBJ2-7	NA	NA	14	CASSDRWARDEQYF	TGTGCCAGCAGTGACCGTTGGGCCCGGGACGAGCAGTACTTC
TRBV3-1/TRBV3-2	TRBJ2-3	NA	NA	15	CASSQRAPSTDTQYF	TGTGCCAGCAGCCAAAGAGCGCCCAGCACAGATACGCAGTATTTT
TRBV6-5	TRBJ1-5	NA	NA	14	CASSYGGTNQPQHF	TGTGCCAGCAGTTACGGAGGGACCAATCAGCCCCAGCATTTT
TRBV30	TRBJ2-1	NA	TRBD2	15	CAWSVGGRGDNEQFF	TGTGCCTGGAGTGTAGGAGGGAGGGGCGACAATGAGCAGTTCTTC
TRBV18	TRBJ1-1	NA	NA	14	CASSLQGMDTEAFF	TGTGCCAGCTCACTACAGGGTATGGACACTGAAGCTTTCTTT
TRBV27	TRBJ1-1	few	NA	14	CASSFHRQNTEAFF	TGTGCCAGCAGTTTTCACCGACAGAACACTGAAGCTTTCTTT
TRBV29-1	TRBJ1-1	NA	NA	15	CSVEDRGTWNTEAFF	TGCAGCGTTGAAGATAGGGGTACTTGGAACACTGAAGCTTTCTTT
TRBV7-7	TRBJ2-7	NA	NA	13	CASSPLGGYEQYF	TGTGCCAGCAGCCCATTGGGGGGTTACGAGCAGTACTTC
TRBV3-1/TRBV3-2	TRBJ2-7	NA	NA	15	CASSQAIGALGEQYF	TGTGCCAGCAGCCAAGCGATCGGCGCCCTGGGGGAGCAGTACTTC
TRBV6-1	TRBJ1-5	NA	NA	13	CASSESHNQPQHF	TGTGCCAGCAGTGAAAGCCACAATCAGCCCCAGCATTTT
TRBV6-5	TRBJ2-5	NA	NA	13	CASSMTGQETQYF	TGTGCCAGCAGTATGACAGGCCAAGAGACCCAGTACTTC
TRBV15	TRBJ2-3	NA	TRBD1	17	CATSPPAGQGAEDTQYF	TGTGCCACCAGCCCCCCCGCGGGTCAGGGGGCGGAAGATACGCAGTATTTT
TRBV19	TRBJ2-3	NA	TRBD1	16	CASSVGQGRDSDTQYF	TGTGCCAGTAGTGTAGGACAGGGGCGAGATTCAGATACGCAGTATTTT
TRBV5-6	TRBJ1-4	NA	NA	15	CASSLVAVGNEKLFF	TGTGCCAGCAGCTTGGTCGCGGTCGGGAATGAAAAACTGTTTTTT
TRBV7-3	TRBJ2-1	NA	NA	16	CASSSRDGSSYNEQFF	TGTGCCAGCAGCAGCCGGGACGGAAGCTCCTACAATGAGCAGTTCTTC
TRBV7-3	TRBJ2-5	once	NA	15	CASSLDGRPQETQYF	TGTGCCAGCAGCTTAGATGGTCGTCCCCAAGAGACCCAGTACTTC
TRBV7-9	TRBJ2-3	once	NA	16	CASSSLSDRRRDTQYF	TGTGCCAGCAGCTCTTTATCGGACCGTAGGAGAGATACGCAGTATTTT
TRBV3-1/TRBV3-2	TRBJ2-7	NA	NA	12	CASSSLPYEQYF	TGTGCCAGCAGCTCCCTGCCGTACGAGCAGTACTTC
TRBV27	TRBJ2-3	NA	TRBD2	16	CASSRTSGSGTDTQYF	TGTGCCAGCAGTCGGACTAGCGGGAGCGGCACAGATACGCAGTATTTT
TRBV6-5	TRBJ1-1	NA	NA	16	CASSYSRRGANTEAFF	TGTGCCAGCAGTTACTCCCGGCGGGGGGCGAACACTGAAGCTTTCTTT
TRBV2	TRBJ2-7	few	NA	11	CASSVPYEQYF	TGTGCCAGCAGTGTCCCGTACGAGCAGTACTTC
TRBV6-5	TRBJ1-6	few	TRBD1	13	CASSRDSNSPLHF	TGTGCCAGCAGCCGGGACAGTAATTCACCCCTCCACTTT
TRBV6-6	TRBJ2-2	NA	NA	12	CASSPPTGELFF	TGTGCCAGCAGCCCCCCCACCGGGGAGCTGTTTTTT
TRBV19	TRBJ2-3	NA	TRBD2	16	CASSKGLAGFADTQYF	TGTGCCAGTAGTAAAGGACTAGCGGGTTTCGCAGATACGCAGTATTTT
TRBV7-8	TRBJ2-7	once	TRBD1	18	CASSPGQGIRRESYEQYF	TGTGCCAGCAGCCCGGGACAGGGGATCCGGCGGGAGTCCTACGAGCAGTACTTC
TRBV7-8	TRBJ2-1	NA	TRBD2	16	CASSQESGRGYNEQFF	TGTGCCAGCAGCCAGGAAAGCGGGAGGGGCTACAATGAGCAGTTCTTC
TRBV5-1	TRBJ2-1	NA	NA	14	CASSLVAGLNEQFF	TGCGCCAGCAGCTTGGTCGCGGGGCTCAATGAGCAGTTCTTC
TRBV19	TRBJ1-2	medium-sized	NA	14	CASSIVSGSYGYTF	TGTGCCAGTAGTATAGTATCAGGGTCCTATGGCTACACCTTC
TRBV14	TRBJ2-2	NA	NA	13	CASSQGPYGELFF	TGTGCCAGCAGCCAAGGACCTTACGGGGAGCTGTTTTTT
TRBV14	TRBJ2-7	NA	TRBD2	14	CASSPGTSGRVLYF	TGTGCCAGCAGCCCCGGGACTAGCGGGAGGGTTTTGTACTTC
TRBV6-5	TRBJ2-7	NA	TRBD1	15	CASSARQGASDEQYF	TGTGCCAGCAGCGCTCGACAGGGGGCGAGCGACGAGCAGTACTTC
TRBV5-1	TRBJ1-6	NA	NA	16	CASSLGLGGGDSPLHF	TGCGCCAGCAGCTTGGGACTCGGTGGTGGCGATTCACCCCTCCACTTT
TRBV6-5	TRBJ2-2	NA	NA	13	CASRGMNTGELFF	TGTGCCAGTAGAGGGATGAACACCGGGGAGCTGTTTTTT
TRBV7-9	TRBJ1-2	NA	NA	14	CASSLVLGRDGYTF	TGTGCCAGCAGCTTAGTACTGGGGCGGGATGGCTACACCTTC